This passage covers 20 T cell receptor beta chains from one sample sequenced in a study of Ad26.COV2.S vaccination and SARS-CoV-2 variants. The sample's treatment: around 19 received Ad26.COV2.S at low or high dose, single or two shots; about 5 received placebo; per-sample allocation not given. Day 63 after the first vaccine or placebo injection was the time point for sampling. Produced via immunoSEQ multiplex PCR; TCRdb's table is partial and in-frame only. This table has 350,000 to 400,000 clones, 88% appearing once. The material sequenced was peripheral blood, taken in a trial of Ad26.COV2.S vaccine versus placebo. The source of these receptors is a person between 18 and 59 years old who received the Ad26.COV2.S COVID-19 vaccine or a placebo.

This chain joins TRBV7-9 and TRBJ2-2, with 11 nucleotides matching TRBD1. The CDR3 spans 16 residues. Germline V CDR1 and CDR2: SEHNR, FQNEAQ (reference sequence). The junction had 3 bases not matched to a gene; V was cut back by 2 bases and J by 4 bases. CDR3 protein: CASSLRGTGGTGELFF. The CDR3 coding sequence is TGTGCCAGCAGCTTAAGGGGGACAGGGGGCACCGGGGAGCTGTTTTTT.

The gene calls are TRBV7-2 and TRBJ1-1; tentatively, D is TRBD1 (6 bases). The germline CDR1 and CDR2 sequences are SGHTA and FQGNSA. Deletions cut 4 bases from V and 6 bases from J, with 15 bases between. The CDR3 loop spans 14 amino acids. CDR3 in amino acids: CASSSYRERSEAFF. DNA for the CDR3: TGTGCCAGCAGCTCGTACAGGGAAAGGTCTGAAGCTTTCTTT.

The chain links TRBV27 to TRBJ2-2, with D perhaps TRBD1 (5 bases). The CDR3 is made up of 15 amino acids. The germline V gene encodes CDR1 MNHEY and CDR2 SMNVEV (reference sequence). Trimming pared 0 bases from V and 3 bases from J, leaving 8 bases between. Here the CDR3 reads CASSLSTDYTGELFF. For the CDR3, the DNA is TGTGCCAGCAGTTTATCGACAGACTACACCGGGGAGCTGTTTTTT.

The CDR3 coding sequence is TGTGCCAGCAGCTTCGGGACGTACACTGAAGCTTTCTTT. Protein: CASSFGTYTEAFF. This sequence joins TRBV7-2 and TRBJ1-1, with D perhaps matching TRBD1 (5 bases). Germline V gives CDR1 SGHTA, CDR2 FQGNSA. The CDR3 sequence is 13 residues long. Trimming took off 3 bases at V and 3 bases at J, with 8 bases between the two ends.

This rearrangement joins TRBV15 to TRBJ1-1, with TRBD1 identical over 8 bases. V dropped 5 bases and J dropped 0; count of bases not matched to a gene: 5. The CDR3 runs to 15 residues. Germline V CDR1 and CDR2: LNHNV, YYDKDF (reference sequence). The CDR3 loop is CATSQRQGLNTEAFF. In DNA form, the CDR3 reads TGTGCCACCAGCCAACGACAGGGGTTGAACACTGAAGCTTTCTTT.

The chain links TRBV5-1 to TRBJ1-4, with D perhaps matching TRBD1 (6 bases). With 0 bases removed from V and 3 bases from J, the gap between germline ends came to 6 bases. Germline loops: CDR1 SGHRS, CDR2 YFSETQ. This CDR3 has 14 amino acids. This chain's CDR3 is CASSLGQANEKLFF. CDR3 in DNA: TGCGCCAGCAGCTTGGGACAGGCTAATGAAAAACTGTTTTTT.

J is TRBJ1-6 and V is TRBV6-1; no reliable D call. The CDR3 consists of 15 residues. V was cut by 2 bases and J by 0 bases, with 5 bases left in between. Germline V CDR1 and CDR2: MNHNS, SASEGT. The CDR3, as DNA: TGTGCCAGCAGTGAAATTGGCTCCTATAATTCACCCCTCCACTTT. It codes for CASSEIGSYNSPLHF.

This clone was observed once. Other DNA variants within this sample encode the same CDR3. This rearrangement joins TRBV12-3 or TRBV12-4 to TRBJ1-2; D is uncertain. The CDR3 is 13 residues long. The V end was cut by 1 base, the J end by 3 bases, with 6 bases between. The CDR3 nucleotides are TGTGCCAGCAGTTTAGACAGTTACTATGGCTACACCTTC. It encodes CASSLDSYYGYTF.

The gene calls are TRBV7-9 and TRBJ1-1, with D uncertain. The germline gives CDR1 SEHNR, CDR2 FQNEAQ (reference sequence). V was trimmed by 5 bases and J by 1 base, leaving 11 bases between them. The CDR3 is 14 residues long. Here the CDR3 reads CASSQDGWNTEAFF. The CDR3 DNA follows: TGTGCCAGCAGCCAGGACGGATGGAACACTGAAGCTTTCTTT.

This rearrangement joins TRBV7-9 to TRBJ1-1; 8 nucleotides align to TRBD1. The CDR3 runs to 13 residues. Germline assignment: CDR1 SEHNR and CDR2 FQNEAQ (reference sequence). V lost 2 bases to trimming and J lost 4 bases; unmatched junction nucleotides: 0. The CDR3 nucleotides read TGTGCCAGCAGCTTACAGGGGGCCACTGAAGCTTTCTTT. It yields the protein CASSLQGATEAFF.

The rearrangement links TRBV2 to TRBJ1-6; 8 positions match TRBD1. Germline assignment: CDR1 SNHLY and CDR2 FYNNEI. V dropped 8 bases and J dropped 10; count of bases not matched to a gene: 7. The CDR3 sequence is 13 residues long. Here the CDR3 DNA reads TGTGCCAGCTCACAGGGGGAAGGGTCACCCCTCCACTTT. It is translated as CASSQGEGSPLHF.

This clone was detected ten times or more. The chain recombines TRBV7-8 with TRBJ2-7; 8 bases line up with TRBD2. V lost 0 bases and J lost 3; bases outside the gene matches: 10. The CDR3 is made up of 17 amino acids. CDR1 and CDR2 (germline): SGHVS, FQNEAQ. The DNA for the CDR3 is TGTGCCAGCAGCTTAGCTGCTAGCGGGTATGGAGTCTACGAGCAGTACTTC. The encoded protein is CASSLAASGYGVYEQYF. The complete variable domain, with remaining parts taken from reference TRBV7-8 and TRBJ2-7, reads GAGVSQSPRYKVAKRGQDVALRCDPISGHVSLFWYQQALGQGPEFLTYFQNEAQLDKSGLPSDRFFAERPEGSVSTLKIQRTQQEDSAVYLCASSLAASGYGVYEQYFGPGTRLTVT.

The V and J genes are TRBV6-1 and TRBJ1-1; TRBD1 might be the D (5 bases). The CDR3 runs 15 residues. Germline lookup yields CDR1 MNHNS and CDR2 SASEGT. With 1 base removed from V and 0 bases from J, the gap between germline ends came to 9 bases. In DNA form, the CDR3 reads TGTGCCAGCAGTGAAGAGACAGAAATGAACACTGAAGCTTTCTTT. It specifies CASSEETEMNTEAFF.

The chain uses TRBV27 and TRBJ2-6; a weak D match, TRBD1 (5 bases). Germline CDR1 is MNHEY and CDR2 is SMNVEV (reference sequence). The V end was cut by 3 bases, the J end by 2 bases, with 8 bases between. The CDR3 consists of 15 residues. CDR3 loop: CASSFGHTGANVLTF. The CDR3 nucleotides read TGTGCCAGCAGTTTCGGACATACTGGGGCCAACGTCCTGACTTTC. Drawing the rest from reference TRBV27 and TRBJ2-6, the complete variable domain is EAQVTQNPRYLITVTGKKLTVTCSQNMNHEYMSWYRQDPGLGLRQIYYSMNVEVTDKGDVPEGYKVSRKEKRNFPLILESPSPNQTSLYFCASSFGHTGANVLTFGAGSRLTVL.

This clone was observed once. The chain combines TRBV12-5 with TRBJ2-1; D is uncertain. The CDR3 loop spans 13 amino acids. Germline CDR1 is LGHNT and CDR2 is FRNRAP. Trimming shortened V by 2 bases and J by 7 bases, and 9 bases separated the two germline ends. For the CDR3, the DNA is TGTGCTAGTGGTTTGAGAGCCTGGAATGAGCAGTTCTTC. Protein product: CASGLRAWNEQFF.

Remarks on this clone: This CDR3 is also generated by other DNA sequences in the sample. The genes are TRBV2 and TRBJ1-5, with a weak D call TRBD1 (5 bases). The CDR3 has 14 amino acids. Germline CDR1 and CDR2: SNHLY and FYNNEI. Trimming removed 6 bases at V and 0 bases at J, with 9 bases between. The CDR3 reads CASRTGISNQPQHF. In nucleotides, the CDR3 is TGTGCCAGCAGAACAGGAATTAGCAATCAGCCCCAGCATTTT.

This clone was recorded only once. V gene TRBV7-2 combines with J gene TRBJ1-3; no definite D call. Germline V CDR1 and CDR2: SGHTA, FQGNSA. The V end was cut by 6 bases, the J end by 5 bases, with 14 bases between. The CDR3 loop spans 14 amino acids. The CDR3 loop is CASSLKGLRNTIYF. CDR3 in DNA: TGTGCCAGCAGTTTAAAGGGCTTACGAAACACCATATATTTT. The full variable domain, completed using reference TRBV7-2 and TRBJ1-3, is GAGVSQSPSNKVTEKGKDVELRCDPISGHTALYWYRQSLGQGLEFLIYFQGNSAPDKSGLPSDRFSAERTGGSVSTLTIQRTQQEDSAVYLCASSLKGLRNTIYFGEGSWLTVV.

The chain couples TRBV10-1 to TRBJ2-1; D tentatively fits TRBD1 or TRBD2 (5 bases each). Deletions cut 8 bases from V and 8 bases from J, with 19 bases between. The CDR3 is 14 amino acids. The germline CDR1 and CDR2 sequences are WNHNN and SYGVQD (reference sequence). CDR3 amino acids: CASSKGRPADEQFF. Here the CDR3 DNA reads TGCGCCAGCTCAAAGGGACGCCCGGCGGATGAGCAGTTCTTC.

Only one count was recorded for this clone. The rearrangement links TRBV15 to TRBJ2-2, with D possibly being TRBD2 (5 bases). The ends were cut back, 0 bases at V and 5 bases at J, with 10 bases in the middle. The CDR3 has 15 amino acids. Germline V lookup: CDR1 LNHNV, CDR2 YYDKDF (reference sequence). The CDR3 DNA is TGTGCCACCAGCAGAGATCGAGCGGTAACCGGGGAGCTGTTTTTT. It specifies CATSRDRAVTGELFF.

The chain has TRBV9 and TRBJ2-3; 10 bases match TRBD2. Germline lookup yields CDR1 SGDLS and CDR2 YYNGEE. Trimming took 2 bases from V and 7 from J; bases not matched to a gene: 13. The CDR3 length is 17 residues. CDR3 coding DNA: TGTGCCAGCAGCGTTAGCGGGGGGACGATTTTGGTGAATACGCAGTATTTT. Amino acids: CASSVSGGTILVNTQYF.